What follows are 26 T cell receptor beta chains derived from one specimen sequenced in a study of T cells in Graves' hyperthyroidism and ophthalmopathy (dated by TCRdb to the late 2010s). The method was multiplex PCR. Data came from an Illumina HiSeq 2000. TCR beta CDR3 regions were amplified from RNA transcripts. The TCR CDR3 was subjected to a first round of RT-PCR using the HTBI primer set and the Qiagen OneStep RT-PCR kit. TCRdb reanalyzed the raw reads on its own, using fastp at Q25 for trimming and MiXCR for clone calling, and kept in-frame beta chains. For every CDR3 protein sequence, its rows merge into one entry that carries the most common genes and DNA. In all, the sample holds roughly 840,000 distinct CDR3 sequences, and approximately 40% of those were seen once. In total, the top ten clones hold about 8.9% of the sample. Sequenced material: blood. The source is a man aged 18 to 35 with Graves' hyperthyroidism.

This clonotype appeared a single time. One end of the junction varies from germline; a read error may be responsible. This CDR3 reads CASSEPGRRETQYF. The CDR3 coding sequence is TGTGCCAGCAGTGAGCCCGGGAGAAGGGAGACCCAGTACTTC. This chain uses TRBV10-3 with TRBJ2-5; D is possibly TRBD2 (6 bases). CDR1 and CDR2 (germline): ENHRY, SYGVKD. The CDR3 extends over 14 amino acids.

This chain connects TRBV12-3 or TRBV12-4 to TRBJ2-5; 8 bases fit TRBD1. Trimming at V came to 5 bases and at J to 4 bases, leaving 12 bases not matched to a gene. The CDR3 is 16 amino acids. CDR3 residues: CASSPRRSDRGETQYF. The CDR3 nucleotides are TGTGCCAGCAGTCCCCGCCGTTCCGACAGGGGAGAGACCCAGTACTTC.

This clonotype has at least ten counts. J is TRBJ2-2 and V is TRBV10-3, with D unresolved. Per the germline V gene, CDR1 is ENHRY and CDR2 is SYGVKD. Trimming left V 7 bases short and J 7 bases short, with 13 bases between. This CDR3 region has 13 residues. The CDR3 DNA follows: TGTGCCATCACCCCGAATGTCAACGGGGAGCTGTTTTTT. This sequence encodes CAITPNVNGELFF.

The V call is TRBV11-2, the J call TRBJ2-7; D gene ambiguous. There are 13 residues in the CDR3. Germline V gene sequence: CDR1 SGHAT, CDR2 FQNNGV. Trimming stripped 3 bases from V and 3 bases from J, with 9 bases between. Here the CDR3 DNA reads TGTGCCAGCAGCTTCGGCAGACACTACGAGCAGTACTTC. Translation: CASSFGRHYEQYF.

The genes are TRBV12-3 or TRBV12-4 and TRBJ1-1, with D possibly TRBD1 on 5 matching bases. CDR3 size: 14 residues. Trimming took 3 bases from V and 2 from J, leaving 10 bases between them. The CDR3 loop reads CASSFTQGNTEAFF. CDR3 DNA: TGTGCCAGCAGTTTTACTCAGGGCAACACTGAAGCTTTCTTT.

The rearrangement uses TRBV12-3 or TRBV12-4 and TRBJ1-2; 8 bases match TRBD1. The CDR3 is made up of 14 amino acids. Trimming removed 6 bases from V and 7 bases from J; junction bases left unmatched: 10. The CDR3, as DNA: TGTGCCAGCAGAGCGACAGGGGCCTTGGCTGGCTACACCTTC. It is translated as CASRATGALAGYTF.

A word on this clonotype: Possible read error: a much larger clone is one base away. The gene calls are TRBV9 and TRBJ2-5, with D maybe TRBD2 (6 bases). This CDR3 spans 13 amino acids. The V end lost 3 bases, the J end lost 9 bases, and 15 bases lay between the germline ends. The germline CDR1 and CDR2 sequences are SGDLS and YYNGEE. This chain's CDR3 is CASSESSWEAQYF. CDR3 nucleotide sequence: TGTGCCAGCAGCGAATCCTCCTGGGAGGCCCAGTACTTC.

This chain joins TRBV4-3 and TRBJ2-6, with a possible D match to TRBD2 (5 bases). Trimming cost V 0 bases and J 2 bases, with 8 bases left between them. Per germline, CDR1 LGHNA and CDR2 YSLEER. This CDR3 has 16 amino acids. The chain's CDR3 is CASSQDGRAGANVLTF. The CDR3 DNA reads TGCGCCAGCAGCCAAGATGGGAGAGCTGGGGCCAACGTCCTGACTTTC.

The chain links TRBV20-1 to TRBJ1-1; a possible D gene is TRBD1 (5 bases). CDR1 and CDR2 (germline): DFQATT, SNEGSKA (reference sequence). V lost 3 bases and J 10 bases, leaving 18 bases between the germline ends. The CDR3 runs to 13 residues. The CDR3 DNA reads as TGCAGTGCTAGTGGGGGACGGTCCGGCGGAGCTTTCTTT. It yields the protein CSASGGRSGGAFF.

The rearrangement joins TRBV4-2 to TRBJ2-7, with D maybe TRBD2 (5 bases). The ends were cut back, 0 bases at V and 5 bases at J, with 8 bases in the middle. The CDR3 has 13 residues. CDR1 and CDR2 from the germline V gene are LGHNA and YNFKEQ. The CDR3 bases are TGTGCCAGCAGCCAAGATGAGGGAGACGAGCAGTACTTC. This sequence encodes CASSQDEGDEQYF.

This sequence joins TRBV7-9 and TRBJ1-1, with TRBD1 identical over 9 bases. V lost 5 bases to trimming and J lost 2 bases; unmatched junction nucleotides: 6. Germline loops: CDR1 SEHNR, CDR2 FQNEAQ (reference sequence). CDR3 size: 15 residues. CDR3 protein: CASSQLQGANTEAFF. The DNA for the CDR3 is TGTGCCAGCAGCCAACTACAGGGGGCCAACACTGAAGCTTTCTTT.

The chain couples TRBV3-1 to TRBJ1-1, with D maybe TRBD1 (6 bases). V was pared by 4 bases and J by 6 bases, with 15 bases between. The CDR3 has 14 residues. CDR1 LGHDT and CDR2 YNNKEL come from the germline V gene (reference sequence). The CDR3 nucleotides are TGTGCCAGCAGCCTTATGACAGGACCAGCTGAAGCTTTCTTT. Amino acids: CASSLMTGPAEAFF.

This clonotype was picked up many times. This chain uses TRBV25-1 with TRBJ2-7; 8 bases map to TRBD2. V lost 4 bases to trimming and J lost 2 bases; unmatched junction nucleotides: 1. The CDR3 length is 13 residues. Germline V gives CDR1 MGHDK, CDR2 SYGVNS. DNA of the CDR3: TGTGCCAGCAGTGCCGGGAGGGCCTACGAGCAGTACTTC. Its translation is CASSAGRAYEQYF.

The chain links TRBV6-5 to TRBJ1-5, with 10 bases lining up with TRBD1. Germline V CDR1 and CDR2: MNHEY, SVGAGI. V shed 5 bases, J shed 12 bases, and the junction held 10 bases outside the gene matches. The CDR3 contains 14 residues. This CDR3 reads CASSGPGTGVSQHF. In DNA form, the CDR3 reads TGTGCCAGCAGTGGCCCAGGGACAGGGGTGAGCCAGCATTTT.

This clonotype was recorded once. The chain employs TRBV7-3 and TRBJ2-7; TRBD1 or TRBD2 may be the D gene (5 bases each). V lost 9 bases and J 5 bases, leaving 17 bases between the germline ends. The germline gives CDR1 SGHTA, CDR2 FQGTGA. The CDR3 runs to 13 residues. The CDR3 DNA reads as TGTGCCAGTGAAATCGGGGCAACAGACGAGCAGTACTTC. The encoded protein is CASEIGATDEQYF. Together with reference TRBV7-3 and TRBJ2-7, the CDR3 gives the full variable domain: GAGVSQTPSNKVTEKGKYVELRCDPISGHTALYWYRQSLGQGPEFLIYFQGTGAADDSGLPNDRFFAVRPEGSVSTLKIQRTERGDSAVYLCASEIGATDEQYFGPGTRLTVT.

V usage is TRBV2 and J usage is TRBJ2-1; 9 bases are shared with TRBD2. The CDR3 is 14 amino acids. J was trimmed by 10 bases and V by 3 bases; bases with no gene match: 7. CDR1 is SNHLY and CDR2 is FYNNEI in the germline V gene. The CDR3 spells CASSDTSGLREQFF. The CDR3 DNA is TGTGCCAGCAGTGATACTAGCGGGTTGCGCGAGCAGTTCTTC.

The chain couples TRBV15 to TRBJ2-7; 7 bases fit TRBD2. The J call may not be correct, given that the DNA end is closer to TRBJ2-3. Germline V gene lookup returns CDR1 LNHNV and CDR2 YYDKDF (reference sequence). The CDR3 sequence is 15 residues long. CDR3 DNA sequence: TGTGCCACCAGCAGAGATCGCGGGAGAGGCGCTACGCAGTATTTT. Translated: CATSRDRGRGATQYF.

As regards this clonotype: Sequence at one end of the junction differs from germline and may be a read error. The J gene is TRBJ2-7, the V gene TRBV29-1, with 9 bases identical to TRBD1. CDR1 is SQVTM and CDR2 is ANQGSEA in the germline V gene. This CDR3 has 17 residues. The CDR3 bases are TGCAACGTTGAATCCCCTCCCGGGACAGGGACACCCTACGAGCAGTACTTC. Translated, it gives CNVESPPGTGTPYEQYF.

The sample holds many counts of this clonotype. The rearrangement joins TRBV10-2 to TRBJ2-7; 9 bases are a match to TRBD1. This CDR3 region has 13 residues. V lost 10 bases and J lost 3; bases outside the gene matches: 7. Germline CDR1 reads WSHSY; CDR2 reads SAAADI. The CDR3 sequence: CATEDRGGYEQYF. CDR3 sequence (DNA): TGCGCCACCGAGGACAGGGGAGGCTACGAGCAGTACTTC.

The chain combines TRBV19 with TRBJ2-2; no firm D call. V was cut by 6 bases and J by 2 bases, with 10 bases left in between. The germline V gene has CDR1 LNHDA and CDR2 SQIVND (reference sequence). This CDR3 has 14 amino acids. CDR3 in DNA: TGTGCCAGTAGGTTCGAACCCAACACCGGGGAGCTGTTTTTT. It codes for CASRFEPNTGELFF.

V usage is TRBV7-2 and J usage is TRBJ2-4; 7 bases agree with TRBD1. V gave up 6 bases and J gave up 3 bases; unmatched junction bases: 2. From germline, CDR1 is SGHTA and CDR2 FQGNSA. This CDR3 has 13 residues. The CDR3 nucleotides read TGTGCCAGCAGGGGACAGAGCAAAAACATTCAGTACTTC. Residues: CASRGQSKNIQYF.

The sample holds a few counts of this clonotype. The chain is built from TRBV20-1 and TRBJ2-2, with D uncertain. Per germline, CDR1 DFQATT and CDR2 SNEGSKA (reference sequence). The V gene lost 1 base and the J gene lost 3 bases, with 6 bases spanning the gap. This CDR3 spans 13 amino acids. The DNA of the CDR3 is TGCAGTGCTAGAGCGGCCGACACCGGGGAGCTGTTTTTT. Translating gives CSARAADTGELFF.

This chain links TRBV20-1 with TRBJ2-2; 7 bases line up with TRBD2. V was pared by 4 bases and J by 4 bases, with 3 bases of the junction left unmatched. The V gene's germline CDR1 is DFQATT and CDR2 SNEGSKA (reference sequence). The CDR3 length is 13 residues. The CDR3 DNA follows: TGCAGTGCTAAGCGGGGAAGCACCGGGGAGCTGTTTTTT. Protein product: CSAKRGSTGELFF.

This chain links TRBV10-1 with TRBJ1-6; no reliable D call. Between the trimmed V and J ends, which lost 4 bases and 3 bases, there was a span of 13 bases. CDR1 and CDR2 (germline): WNHNN, SYGVQD (reference sequence). CDR3 length: 16 residues. The CDR3 region has the DNA TGCGCCAGCAGTGCCGGTGGAGTTTACTATAATTCACCCCTCCACTTT. Protein: CASSAGGVYYNSPLHF.

This clonotype was counted between two and nine times. The DNA for the CDR3 is TGCGCCAGCAGCCTCTTGGCATGGGCCACCGGCGGCTACACCTTC. It specifies CASSLLAWATGGYTF. This chain links TRBV4-1 with TRBJ1-2; D gene ambiguous. The ends were cut back, 4 bases at V and 8 bases at J, with 20 bases in the middle. Germline lookup yields CDR1 MGHRA and CDR2 YSYEKL. CDR3 length: 15 amino acids.

This clonotype came up a few times. The V and J genes are TRBV5-6 and TRBJ1-2; the D gene is possibly TRBD1 (6 bases). Germline V CDR1 and CDR2: SGHDT, YYEEEE. CDR3 length: 15 residues. The V gene lost 1 base and the J gene lost 2 bases, with 12 bases spanning the gap. For the CDR3, the DNA is TGTGCCAGCAGCTTGTCTGACAGGAGAAACTATGGCTACACCTTC. It translates to CASSLSDRRNYGYTF.